This T cell receptor (beta chain) was identified during a study of cytomegalovirus exposure and HLA in healthy donors. Study as a whole: Prior work identified about 120 million unique TCR beta sequences in around 170 million T cells. General study points: At a 0.05 false discovery rate, a later analysis found 18,000 or so TCR beta sequences to be associated with HLA alleles.

Use of 60 Vbeta and 13 Jbeta primers characterized the PCR. Repertoires were generated with immunoSEQ multiplex PCR, while TCRdb's copy carries only in-frame clones and drops some. The sample contains 120,000 to 150,000 clones, around 80% of which appear only once. As regards this clone: Its antigen is currently unknown.

J gave up 4 bases and V 5 bases, and 6 bases lay outside the gene matches. CDR3 length: 15 residues. Germline-derived CDR1 and CDR2 are LNHDA and SQIVND (reference sequence). The sequencing sample was made of PBMCs. J is TRBJ2-7 and V is TRBV19; TRBD2 matches at 12 bases. This TCR derives from a man aged 18 to 30 in good health and CMV-seropositive. The CDR3 reads CASSARLAGDYEQYF. CDR3 DNA: TGTGCCAGTAGTGCCCGACTAGCGGGGGATTACGAGCAGTACTTC.